The 10 T cell receptor beta chains given below trace back to one sample, sequenced in a study of PD-1 blockade in classical Hodgkin lymphoma. Time point: cycle 4 day 1 (C4D1), after 6 weeks of nivolumab. Every one of the patients relapsed after autologous stem cell transplantation (brentuximab vedotin exposure was variable). Purification of CD4+ T cells from thawed PBMCs was performed via magnetic negative selection. Measured with immunoSEQ multiplex PCR; TCRdb has only the in-frame clones, and not every one. Seen here are approximately 18,000 clones, around 72% observed once, and the top ten hold 1.5% to 2%. This specimen was CD4+ T cells from blood, taken before the fourth cycle of nivolumab. The receptors originated from a human donor with classical Hodgkin lymphoma.

Only a few counts were recorded for this clone. The rearrangement uses TRBV7-9 and TRBJ2-7; tentatively, D is TRBD1 or TRBD2 (5 bases each). Per the germline V gene, CDR1 is SEHNR and CDR2 is FQNEAQ (reference sequence). V was trimmed by 5 bases and J by 1 base, leaving 18 bases between them. CDR3 size: 16 residues. In nucleotides, the CDR3 is TGTGCCAGCAGCCCATCTAACGGGACGTCTTCCTACGAGCAGTACTTC. Protein product: CASSPSNGTSSYEQYF.

The chain couples TRBV11-2 to TRBJ1-4, with TRBD1 matching over 9 bases. The CDR3 runs 14 residues. Germline-derived CDR1 and CDR2 are SGHAT and FQNNGV. Losses at the gene ends were 5 bases for V and 5 bases for J; bases not matched to a gene: 3. CDR3 in amino acids: CASSLGQGNEKLFF. CDR3 nucleotide sequence: TGTGCCAGCAGCCTGGGACAGGGCAATGAAAAACTGTTTTTT.

The V gene is TRBV6-5, the J gene TRBJ2-3; D may be TRBD1 (6 bases). This CDR3 has 13 residues. V shed 3 bases and J shed 8 bases, with 12 bases lying between them. The germline V gene encodes CDR1 MNHEY and CDR2 SVGAGI. CDR3 region: CASSYAARGTQYF. The DNA of the CDR3 is TGTGCCAGCAGTTATGCAGCCAGGGGTACGCAGTATTTT.

The gene calls are TRBV19 and TRBJ2-5; D might be TRBD1 or TRBD2, each matching 5 bases. This CDR3 contains 14 residues. Between the trimmed V and J ends, which lost 6 bases and 1 base, there was a span of 12 bases. CDR1 and CDR2 (germline): LNHDA, SQIVND (reference sequence). The CDR3 reads CASRGSGTQETQYF. The CDR3 DNA sequence: TGTGCCAGTAGGGGCTCGGGGACCCAAGAGACCCAGTACTTC.

The chain combines TRBV11-3 with TRBJ2-1; D ambiguous. The germline gives CDR1 SGHNT, CDR2 YENEEA. The CDR3 runs 13 residues. V was clipped by 4 bases and J by 8 bases, with 12 bases between them. CDR3 sequence (DNA): TGTGCCAGCAGCTCGGTGGGCCTTCATGAGCAGTTCTTC. As protein: CASSSVGLHEQFF. Complete variable domain (other parts from reference TRBV11-3 and TRBJ2-1): EAGVVQSPRYKIIEKKQPVAFWCNPISGHNTLYWYLQNLGQGPELLIRYENEEAVDDSQLPKDRFSAERLKGVDSTLKIQPAELGDSAVYLCASSSVGLHEQFFGPGTRLTVL.

The gene calls are TRBV5-5 and TRBJ1-2; D possibly corresponds to TRBD1 (5 bases). The V gene's germline CDR1 is SGHKS and CDR2 YYEKEE (reference sequence). The CDR3 runs 15 residues. The ends were cut back, 2 bases at V and 5 bases at J, with 16 bases in the middle. The CDR3 protein is CASSFREGPFYGYTF. The CDR3 DNA sequence: TGTGCCAGCAGCTTCAGGGAGGGTCCATTTTATGGCTACACCTTC.

Notes on this clone: One junction end does not reproduce the germline sequence, and a read error may be involved. This rearrangement joins TRBV14 to TRBJ2-1; the D gene is possibly TRBD1 (6 bases). Germline V CDR1 and CDR2: SGHDN, FVKESK. The CDR3 runs 17 residues. CDR3 bases: TGTGCCAGCAGCCGTCACTCGAGTGGGGGCTCCAACAATGAGCAGTTCTTC. The encoded protein is CASSRHSSGGSNNEQFF. The variable domain in full, with the rest retrieved from reference TRBV14 and TRBJ2-1, is EAGVTQFPSHSVIEKGQTVTLRCDPISGHDNLYWYRRVMGKEIKFLLHFVKESKQDESGMPNNRFLAERTGGTYSTLKVQPAELEDSGVYFCASSRHSSGGSNNEQFFGPGTRLTVL.

CDR3: CASSRTTDTQYF. DNA for the CDR3: TGTGCCAGCAGCCGGACGACAGATACGCAGTATTTT. J is TRBJ2-3 and V is TRBV28; D gene ambiguous. CDR1 and CDR2 (germline): MDHEN, SYDVKM. V dropped 6 bases and J dropped 3 bases, with 7 bases sitting between them. The CDR3 consists of 12 residues.

The V gene is TRBV4-1, the J gene TRBJ2-2, with unresolved D. CDR3 size: 17 residues. V dropped 0 bases and J dropped 7 bases, with 18 bases sitting between them. Germline-derived CDR1 and CDR2 are MGHRA and YSYEKL. The CDR3 region is CASSQDASRARGGELFF. DNA for the CDR3: TGCGCCAGCAGCCAAGATGCTTCTAGAGCGAGAGGCGGGGAGCTGTTTTTT.

This chain uses TRBV7-2 with TRBJ2-7; 8 positions agree with TRBD2. Germline values: CDR1 SGHTA, CDR2 FQGNSA. The CDR3 covers 15 residues. Unmatched junction bases numbered 3, after V lost 1 base and J lost 1 base. Written as DNA, the CDR3 is TGTGCCAGCAGCTTAGTGGCTAGCGGGTCCTACGAGCAGTACTTC. Translating it yields CASSLVASGSYEQYF.